This T cell receptor beta chain is from a study of beta chain features in type 1 diabetes listed by TCRdb under 2018. Study-level background: Mean age, gender distribution, total cell number and subset yield did not differ between patients and healthy donors. A total of some 100,000,000 sorted cells were examined across all samples, and a strong correlation was observed between cell number per subset and RNA yield. In the study, recently diagnosed type 1 diabetes patients and matched healthy donors were compared on the TCRB repertoires of their sorted circulating CD4+ T cell subsets. Whereas all 28 donors provided naive and central memory subsets, regulatory and stem cell-like memory subsets were isolated from just 8 patients and roughly eight healthy donors.

CDR1 is given as SEHNR and CDR2 as FQNEAQ, both from the germline V gene (reference sequence). Inclusive of the bounding cysteine and phenylalanine, the CDR3 is 17 residues long. Left in the record is the CDR3 DNA by itself, 51 bases read in frame from the first base. Compared with germline, V lacks 5 bases and J lacks 10 bases; bases without a gene match: 11. Each donor gave one peripheral blood draw, approximately 120 mL on average, collected into heparinised tubes. Naive, central memory, regulatory and stem cell-like memory CD4+ T cells were sorted on a BD FACSAria II using a panel including CD45RO, CCR7, CD25, CD127, CD95 and CD27. All sorted populations exceeded 98% purity. Right away, PBMCs were isolated by Lymphoprep density gradient centrifugation and were stained directly, with no culture step. So that batch effects would be minimized, each experiment stained and sorted samples in pairs, pairing one healthy donor with one patient.

All of the isolated RNA was reverse transcribed with the High Capacity cDNA Reverse Transcription Kit, so expressed TCRB transcripts were sequenced. Naive, central memory and regulatory T cell samples underwent deep immunoSEQ sequencing, averaging about 3.3 million total reads per sample. Sorted cells were lysed in RLT buffer and RNA was extracted with DNase-treated RNeasy Micro or Mini kits, depending on cell number. Each cell subset was processed separately to prevent cross-contamination, with patient and healthy donor samples processed together. Using the immunoSEQ multiplex PCR, TCRB sequences were amplified from cDNA into 87-bp fragments spanning the CDR3 region. Sequencing of the amplicons was done on the Illumina HiSeq platform. Under the source paper's analysis protocol: PCR bias was corrected computationally using synthetic template baselines, and reads within Hamming distance 2 were collapsed, with unmergeable singletons discarded. Reads were aligned against IMGT to assign V, D and J genes, CDR3 length and insertions or deletions at six rearrangement sites. Within each subset, clonotype counts were normalized to the number of sorted cells before true diversity and Gini coefficients were calculated with the tcR R package. Repertoire sharing was quantified using the overlap coefficient calculated on TCRB nucleotide sequences. Out-of-frame TCRB sequences from naive cells were analyzed to stand in for the pre-selection repertoire. Imported from immuneACCESS, the table was reduced by TCRdb to in-frame sequences with V and J called. These copies leave out some clones; in studies compared against another copy, an unresolved V gene accounts for under half, and the cause of the remainder is not known. V, J and clone size are those of that table, while D and trimming were read from the DNA. In all, the sample holds 810,000 or so clones, and 15% to 20% of those were seen once. The top ten clonotypes cover 0.023% of the sample.

Summary of the overall study and its limitations: Because cDNA was sequenced instead of genomic DNA, highly expressing activated cells could be over-represented, though the groups showed no difference in activation or CD3 levels. Naive, central memory and regulatory TCRB repertoires appeared more similar among patients than among healthy donors. Shorter templates might be favored by PCR, yet because patient and control samples were amplified and corrected together, any such skew would affect both groups equally. Fewer insertions and more nucleotide deletions at VDJ recombination sites were observed in patients with type 1 diabetes, implying thymic rearrangement abnormalities. In all four CD4+ subsets, TCRB CDR3 length was moderately but significantly shorter in type 1 diabetes patients. Because the HLA sub-analyses included only small numbers of individuals, any influence of HLA type on TCRB rearrangement was left unresolved.

About this clone: No cognate antigen has been identified for it. No clone much larger than this one lies a single base away; base qualities are absent.

The chain uses TRBV7-9 and TRBJ2-2, and 15 bases in between align with TRBD2. Sequenced sample: naive CD4+ T cells from blood. In light of the paper, this sample's cell subset or site label describes: true naive CD4+ T cells. The TCR originated in a woman under 30 in good health. The sequence in DNA is TGTGCCAGCAGCCGAGGACTAGCGGGAGGGCCGTGGACGGAGCTGTTTTTT. Protein translation: CASSRGLAGGPWTELFF.